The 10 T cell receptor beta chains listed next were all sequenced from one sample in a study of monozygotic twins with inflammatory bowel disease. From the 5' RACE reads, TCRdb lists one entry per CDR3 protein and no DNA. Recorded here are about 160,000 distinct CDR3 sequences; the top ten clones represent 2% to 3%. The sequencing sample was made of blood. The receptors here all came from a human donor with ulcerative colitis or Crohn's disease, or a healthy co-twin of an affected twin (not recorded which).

This CDR3 reads CASSPRGASYNEQFF. The V call is TRBV7-9, the J call TRBJ2-1; the TCRdb D gene call, TRBD2, has no DNA to confirm it. This CDR3 is 15 amino acids long. Germline CDR1 and CDR2: SEHNR and FQNEAQ (reference sequence).

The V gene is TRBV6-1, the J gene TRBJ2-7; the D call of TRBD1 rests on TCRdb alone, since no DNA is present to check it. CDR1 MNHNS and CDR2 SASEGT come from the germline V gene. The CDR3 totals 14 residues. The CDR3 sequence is CASSRTGDDYEQYF.

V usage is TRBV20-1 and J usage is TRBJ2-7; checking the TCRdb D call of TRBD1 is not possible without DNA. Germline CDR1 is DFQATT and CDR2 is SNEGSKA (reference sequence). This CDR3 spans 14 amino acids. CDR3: CSATEAGVPYEQYF.

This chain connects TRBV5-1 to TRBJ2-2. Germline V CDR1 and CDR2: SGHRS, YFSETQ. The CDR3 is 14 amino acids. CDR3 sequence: CASSLALNTGELFF.

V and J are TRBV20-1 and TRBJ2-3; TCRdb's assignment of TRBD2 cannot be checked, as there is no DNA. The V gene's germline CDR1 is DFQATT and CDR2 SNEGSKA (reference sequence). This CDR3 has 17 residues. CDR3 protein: CSARDTQPGPFQDTQYF.

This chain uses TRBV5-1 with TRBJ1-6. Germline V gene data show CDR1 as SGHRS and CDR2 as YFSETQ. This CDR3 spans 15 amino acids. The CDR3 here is CASSLKVAADSPLHF.

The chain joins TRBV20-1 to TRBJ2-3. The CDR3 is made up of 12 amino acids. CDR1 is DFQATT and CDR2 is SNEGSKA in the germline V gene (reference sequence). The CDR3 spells CSARQPSVEQYF.

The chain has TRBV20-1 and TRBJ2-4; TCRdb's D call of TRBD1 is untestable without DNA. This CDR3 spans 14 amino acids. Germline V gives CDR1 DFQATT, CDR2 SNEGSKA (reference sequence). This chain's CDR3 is CSARPGQLKNIQYF.

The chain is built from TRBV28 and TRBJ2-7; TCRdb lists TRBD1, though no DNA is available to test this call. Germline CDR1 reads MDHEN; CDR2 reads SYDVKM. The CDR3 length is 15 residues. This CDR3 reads CASTITGTGVHEQYF.

CDR3 amino acids: CASSFDRGGVKNMQYF. This chain connects TRBV12-3 or TRBV12-4 to TRBJ2-4; TCRdb picks TRBD1, but there is no DNA to check that call. This CDR3 is built from 16 residues.